Each of the 22 T cell receptor beta chains below was sequenced from the same sample in a study of cytotoxic CD8 clonotypes in ibrutinib-treated CLL. Profiling relied on immunoSEQ multiplex PCR, and the TCRdb table lists in-frame clones only, not all of them. The sample lists some 150,000 clones, over 60% occurring once. Sequencing was performed on PBMCs, taken after 12 months of ibrutinib treatment. The receptors stem from a human donor with chronic lymphocytic leukemia.

This clone has just a few counts. The sample contains more than one DNA sequence encoding this CDR3. The genes are TRBV19 and TRBJ2-3; no clear D gene. This CDR3 is built from 13 residues. Trimming pared 1 base from V and 1 base from J, leaving 3 bases between. From germline, CDR1 is LNHDA and CDR2 SQIVND (reference sequence). CDR3 in amino acids: CASSIGRTDTQYF. In DNA, the CDR3 is TGTGCCAGTAGTATAGGTCGCACAGATACGCAGTATTTT.

This clone was observed a few times. This sample includes further DNA sequences coding for the same CDR3. The chain recombines TRBV7-9 with TRBJ1-1; TRBD1 matches at 7 bases. The V and J ends lost 5 bases and 4 bases, in that order; junction bases with no gene match: 4. The CDR3 runs to 13 residues. CDR1 is SEHNR, CDR2 FQNEAQ, per germline (reference sequence). CDR3 sequence reads: CASSLQGGTEAFF. The DNA for the CDR3 is TGTGCCAGCAGCCTTCAGGGGGGCACTGAAGCTTTCTTT. Complete variable domain (other parts from reference TRBV7-9 and TRBJ1-1): DTGVSQNPRHKITKRGQNVTFRCDPISEHNRLYWYRQTLGQGPEFLTYFQNEAQLEKSRLLSDRFSAERPKGSFSTLEIQRTEQGDSAMYLCASSLQGGTEAFFGQGTRLTVV.

The CDR3 DNA is TGTGCCAGCACCCGACAGGGGGCGGCCGGGGAGCTGTTTTTT. Encoded protein: CASTRQGAAGELFF. J is TRBJ2-2 and V is TRBV27, with 10 positions matching TRBD1. Germline V gene sequence: CDR1 MNHEY, CDR2 SMNVEV (reference sequence). After removal of 7 bases from V and 6 bases from J, the junction contained 5 bases not matched to a gene. This CDR3 has 14 residues.

The rearrangement joins TRBV18 to TRBJ1-2; TRBD1 aligns across 8 bases. The V segment lost 2 bases and the J segment 4 bases; nucleotides outside the gene matches: 3. Per germline, CDR1 KGHSH and CDR2 LQKENI. This CDR3 comprises 14 residues. The CDR3 protein is CASSPTTGGYGYTF. In DNA, the CDR3 is TGTGCCAGCTCACCAACAACAGGGGGCTATGGCTACACCTTC.

V gene TRBV27 combines with J gene TRBJ2-7, with 8 bases lining up with TRBD1. V lost 5 bases to trimming and J lost 2 bases; unmatched junction nucleotides: 8. The CDR3 is made up of 15 amino acids. The V gene's germline CDR1 is MNHEY and CDR2 SMNVEV (reference sequence). In DNA, the CDR3 is TGTGCCAGCAGTAAAGGGACAGGTGGTACCTACGAGCAGTACTTC. This encodes CASSKGTGGTYEQYF.

This chain links TRBV19 with TRBJ1-2; 10 bases map to TRBD1. CDR3 length equals 17 residues. Germline trimming cut 3 bases from V and 3 bases from J; bases unmatched to any gene: 10. CDR1 and CDR2 from the germline V gene are LNHDA and SQIVND (reference sequence). The CDR3 DNA is TGTGCCAGTAGTATTTCCCTGACAGGGGGCATTTACTATGGCTACACCTTC. Its translation: CASSISLTGGIYYGYTF.

This clone was observed once. This chain connects TRBV4-1 to TRBJ2-1; weak D call: TRBD2 (5 bases). Trimming took off 0 bases at V and 0 bases at J, with 12 bases between the two ends. This CDR3 region has 17 residues. Germline CDR1 MGHRA, CDR2 YSYEKL. The DNA of the CDR3 is TGCGCCAGCAGCCAAGATCCGTCTGGGAGCTCCTACAATGAGCAGTTCTTC. Translating gives CASSQDPSGSSYNEQFF.

This rearrangement joins TRBV9 to TRBJ1-3; D is unclear. Trimming removed 4 bases from V and 0 bases from J, with 8 bases in between. CDR3 size: 14 residues. CDR1 is SGDLS and CDR2 is YYNGEE in the germline V gene. In DNA form, the CDR3 reads TGTGCCAGCAGCACTCGACGCTCTGGAAACACCATATATTTT. Its translation: CASSTRRSGNTIYF.

The rearrangement joins TRBV5-1 to TRBJ2-5, with a weak D call TRBD2 (6 bases). V was shortened by 5 bases and J by 2 bases, with 7 bases between the two germline ends. The CDR3 has 12 amino acids. Germline CDR1 reads SGHRS; CDR2 reads YFSETQ. The chain's CDR3 is CASRREQETQYF. As DNA, the CDR3 is TGCGCCAGCAGACGGGAGCAAGAGACCCAGTACTTC.

The chain combines TRBV28 with TRBJ2-3; TRBD2 matches at 9 bases. Per germline, CDR1 MDHEN and CDR2 SYDVKM. The V gene end was trimmed by 3 bases and the J gene end by 10 bases; junction bases not matched to a gene: 23. This CDR3 has 19 amino acids. The CDR3 sequence: CASSFLDSGRFAGTSSQYF. As DNA, the CDR3 is TGTGCCAGCAGTTTTTTGGACTCGGGGCGGTTCGCCGGGACTAGCTCGCAGTATTTT.

The chain employs TRBV20-1 and TRBJ2-1, with D possibly matching TRBD2 (5 bases). CDR1 and CDR2 (germline): DFQATT, SNEGSKA (reference sequence). Between the trimmed V and J ends, which lost 3 bases and 12 bases, there was a span of 12 bases. The CDR3 spans 11 residues. DNA of the CDR3: TGCAGTGCTAGGCAGGACTTAGTGCAGTTCTTC. Its protein is CSARQDLVQFF.

V is TRBV6-6 and J is TRBJ2-7, with TRBD2 as a possible D gene (6 bases). The CDR3 sequence is 13 residues long. The germline CDR1 and CDR2 sequences are MNHNY and SVGAGI (reference sequence). V lost 1 base and J lost 5, with 9 bases in between. The DNA for the CDR3 is TGTGCCAGCAGTTACTTTCGGGAGAACGAGCAGTACTTC. Its protein product is CASSYFRENEQYF.

The rearrangement uses TRBV6-9 and TRBJ2-5, with D unclear. Germline V gene lookup returns CDR1 MNHGY and CDR2 SVAAGI. The CDR3 consists of 14 residues. Trimming left V 5 bases short and J 7 bases short, with 17 bases between. The CDR3 DNA follows: TGTGCCAGCAGTGAAGAGGTATTTCGGCGGACCCAGTACTTC. Its protein product is CASSEEVFRRTQYF.

The chain carries TRBV5-4 and TRBJ2-1; TRBD2 agrees at 7 bases. J was trimmed by 6 bases and V by 4 bases; bases with no gene match: 4. The V gene's germline CDR1 is SGHNT and CDR2 YYREEE (reference sequence). The CDR3 covers 13 residues. CDR3 nucleotides: TGTGCCAGCAGCCCGGGGGGTTCCAATGAGCAGTTCTTC. Translation: CASSPGGSNEQFF.

The rearrangement joins TRBV28 to TRBJ2-7; a possible D gene is TRBD2 (5 bases). From germline, CDR1 is MDHEN and CDR2 SYDVKM. CDR3 size: 12 residues. The V end was cut by 9 bases, the J end by 9 bases, with 18 bases between. In DNA form, the CDR3 reads TGTGCCAGTCAAACGCCGGGATCCGGGCAGTACTTC. This codes for CASQTPGSGQYF.

This chain joins TRBV4-2 and TRBJ2-5; TRBD1 agrees at 9 bases. There are 11 residues in the CDR3. Unmatched junction bases numbered 0, after V lost 8 bases and J lost 5 bases. Germline CDR1 LGHNA, CDR2 YNFKEQ. CDR3 nucleotides: TGTGCCAGCGGGACAGGGGAGACCCAGTACTTC. The encoded protein is CASGTGETQYF.

This chain joins TRBV4-2 and TRBJ1-5, with D uncertain. The germline gives CDR1 LGHNA, CDR2 YNFKEQ. Trimming left V 0 bases short and J 7 bases short, with 10 bases between. The CDR3 contains 14 residues. In DNA, the CDR3 is TGTGCCAGCAGCCAAGATGTGGGCGGACAGCCCCAGCATTTT. This codes for CASSQDVGGQPQHF.

The CDR3: CASSPRTSYEQYF. CDR3 DNA sequence: TGTGCCAGCTCACCCCGGACTAGCTACGAGCAGTACTTC. The rearrangement uses TRBV18 and TRBJ2-7; 7 bases match TRBD2. Germline values: CDR1 KGHSH, CDR2 LQKENI. Trimming removed 3 bases from V and 3 bases from J; junction bases left unmatched: 2. This CDR3 has 13 residues.

The chain couples TRBV15 to TRBJ1-5, with a possible D match to TRBD1 (6 bases). This CDR3 is 15 amino acids long. V was cut by 0 bases and J by 7 bases, with 13 bases left in between. Germline CDR1 LNHNV, CDR2 YYDKDF (reference sequence). The CDR3 loop reads CATSRDRTGRQPQHF. Here the CDR3 DNA reads TGTGCCACCAGCAGAGATCGCACAGGGAGACAGCCCCAGCATTTT.

This clone was counted only a few times. The chain employs TRBV25-1 and TRBJ1-1; perhaps TRBD1 as D (5 bases). The germline V and J ends were trimmed by 6 bases and 4 bases, with 18 bases remaining between them. The CDR3 spans 15 residues. The germline V gene encodes CDR1 MGHDK and CDR2 SYGVNS. The CDR3 DNA reads as TGTGCCAGCAGACCTCTCTCAGGGATCGGCACTGAAGCTTTCTTT. Translated, it gives CASRPLSGIGTEAFF.

The chain combines TRBV2 with TRBJ1-1, with D perhaps matching TRBD1 (5 bases). The germline gives CDR1 SNHLY, CDR2 FYNNEI. This CDR3 is built from 13 residues. The ends were cut back, 6 bases at V and 1 base at J, with 9 bases in the middle. The CDR3, as DNA: TGTGCCAGCAGAGGCGGACAGAACACTGAAGCTTTCTTT. This encodes CASRGGQNTEAFF. Full variable domain (rest looked up from reference TRBV2 and TRBJ1-1): EPEVTQTPSHQVTQMGQEVILRCVPISNHLYFYWYRQILGQKVEFLVSFYNNEISEKSEIFDDQFSVERPDGSNFTLKIRSTKLEDSAMYFCASRGGQNTEAFFGQGTRLTVV.

The CDR3 region is CASSVGQSYEQYF. DNA for the CDR3: TGTGCCAGCAGCGTAGGGCAGAGCTACGAGCAGTACTTC. The chain uses TRBV9 and TRBJ2-7; no definite D call. Between the trimmed V and J ends, which lost 0 bases and 3 bases, there was a span of 7 bases. The CDR3 length is 13 residues. Germline CDR1 SGDLS, CDR2 YYNGEE.